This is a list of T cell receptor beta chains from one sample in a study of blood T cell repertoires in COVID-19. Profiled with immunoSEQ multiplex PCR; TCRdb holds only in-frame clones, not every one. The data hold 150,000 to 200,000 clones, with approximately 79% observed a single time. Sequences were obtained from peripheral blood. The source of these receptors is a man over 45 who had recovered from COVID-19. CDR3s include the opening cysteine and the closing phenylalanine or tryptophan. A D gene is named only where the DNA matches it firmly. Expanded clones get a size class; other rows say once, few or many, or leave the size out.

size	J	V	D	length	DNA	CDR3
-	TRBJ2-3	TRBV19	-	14	TGTGCCAGTACTCCGCGGGGACCCACAGATACGCAGTATTTT	CASTPRGPTDTQYF
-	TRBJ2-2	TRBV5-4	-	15	TGTGCCAGCAGCACCCGGACAGCTGGTACCGGGGAGCTGTTTTTT	CASSTRTAGTGELFF
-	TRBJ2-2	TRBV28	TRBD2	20	TGTGCCAGCAGTTTGGCTGGATTAGCGGGAGTGCCGCAGAACACCGGGGAGCTGTTTTTT	CASSLAGLAGVPQNTGELFF
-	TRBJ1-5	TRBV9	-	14	TGTGCCAGCAGCGGAGGACAGAGCAATCAGCCCCAGCATTTT	CASSGGQSNQPQHF
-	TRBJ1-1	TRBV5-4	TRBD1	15	TGTGCCAGCAGCTCAGTCTGGACAGGGGGCACTGAAGCTTTCTTT	CASSSVWTGGTEAFF
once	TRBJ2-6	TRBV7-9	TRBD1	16	TGTGCCAGATGTCACTTTGGGGACAGGGTGGCCAACGTCCTGACTTTC	CARCHFGDRVANVLTF
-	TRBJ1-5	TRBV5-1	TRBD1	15	TGCGCCAGCAGCTGGGGACAGGGGTACGATCAGCCCCAGCATTTT	CASSWGQGYDQPQHF
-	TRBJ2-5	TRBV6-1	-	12	TGTGCCAGCAGTGAATCCCAGGGTACCCAGTACTTC	CASSESQGTQYF
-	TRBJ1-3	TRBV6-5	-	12	TGTGCCAGCTCTGGGGGCGGAAACACCATATATTTT	CASSGGGNTIYF
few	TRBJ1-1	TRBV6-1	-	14	TGTGCCAGCAGGGAATTGTCAGGTGACACTGAAGCTTTCTTT	CASRELSGDTEAFF
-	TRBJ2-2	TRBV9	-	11	TGTGCCAGCAGCTTCGCCGGGGAGCTGTTTTTT	CASSFAGELFF
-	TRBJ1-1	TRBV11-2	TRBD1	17	TGTGCCAGCAGCTTAGGCCCAGCCAGGGGGTGGAACACTGAAGCTTTCTTT	CASSLGPARGWNTEAFF
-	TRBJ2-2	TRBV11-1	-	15	TGTGCCAGCAGCCCTAGCGCCTCGAACACCGGGGAGCTGTTTTTT	CASSPSASNTGELFF
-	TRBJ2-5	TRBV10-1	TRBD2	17	TGCGCCAGCAGTGACAGGACTAGCGGGAGAGGAAAGGAGACCCAGTACTTC	CASSDRTSGRGKETQYF
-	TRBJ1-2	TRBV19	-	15	TGTGCCAGTAGTATTGCGGCAAGGTGGAGCTATGGCTACACCTTC	CASSIAARWSYGYTF
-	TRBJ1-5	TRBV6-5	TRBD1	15	TGTGCCAGCAGTCCCGGACAGGGGTTGGGTAAGCCCCAGCATTTT	CASSPGQGLGKPQHF
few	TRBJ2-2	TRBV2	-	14	TGTGCCAGCAGTGATGCGCGGGCCACCGGGGAGCTGTTTTTT	CASSDARATGELFF
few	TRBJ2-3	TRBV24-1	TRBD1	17	TGTGCCACCAGTGGAGACAGGGGTCGCGTTTCCACAGATACGCAGTATTTT	CATSGDRGRVSTDTQYF
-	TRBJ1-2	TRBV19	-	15	TGTGCCAGTAGTATCGGGGGACGGGGGAACTATGGCTACACCTTC	CASSIGGRGNYGYTF
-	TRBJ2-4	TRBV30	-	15	TGTGCCTGGAGAATGAAGGGGCGGGACGGAAACATTCAGTACTTC	CAWRMKGRDGNIQYF
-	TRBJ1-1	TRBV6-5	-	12	TGTGCCAGCACCGCAGGAAAGACTGAAGCTTTCTTT	CASTAGKTEAFF
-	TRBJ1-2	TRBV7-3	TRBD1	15	TGTGCCAGCAGGGCCGGGACAGGAAATAACTATGGCTACACCTTC	CASRAGTGNNYGYTF
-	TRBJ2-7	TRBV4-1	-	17	TGCGCCAGCAGCCCGACCTCCTCGGGACAAATTATGGGCGAGCAGTACTTC	CASSPTSSGQIMGEQYF
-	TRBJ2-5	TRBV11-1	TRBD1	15	TGTGCCAGCAGTTCTCGGGACAGGGGACAAGAGACCCAGTACTTC	CASSSRDRGQETQYF
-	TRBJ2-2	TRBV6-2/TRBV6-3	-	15	TGTGCCAGCAGTGACTGGGGGGAGACCACCGGGGAGCTGTTTTTT	CASSDWGETTGELFF
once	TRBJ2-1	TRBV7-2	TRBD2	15	TGTGCCAGCAGCCAAGGGCTAGCGGGAGTAAATGAGCAGTTCTTC	CASSQGLAGVNEQFF
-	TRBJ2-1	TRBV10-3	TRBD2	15	TGTGCCATCAGTAATAGCGGGAGCGCCTACAATGAGCAGTTCTTC	CAISNSGSAYNEQFF
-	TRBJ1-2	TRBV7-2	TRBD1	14	TGTGCCAGCACCGGACAGGGGGGAAACTATGGCTACACCTTC	CASTGQGGNYGYTF
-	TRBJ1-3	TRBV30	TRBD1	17	TGTGCCTGGAGTTTAACAGGGGGACGTTCCTCTGGAAACACCATATATTTT	CAWSLTGGRSSGNTIYF
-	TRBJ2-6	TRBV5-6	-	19	TGTGCCAGCAGCTTGTCCGCCGGGGTGAAGTTAGGTGGGGCCAACGTCCTGACTTTC	CASSLSAGVKLGGANVLTF
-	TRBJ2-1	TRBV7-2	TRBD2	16	TGTGCCAGCAGCTTAGACCCGGGAGGACTCTACAATGAGCAGTTCTTC	CASSLDPGGLYNEQFF
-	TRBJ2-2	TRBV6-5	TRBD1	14	TGTGCCAGCAGACCCACGGGACAGACCCCCGAGGTCGTTTTT	CASRPTGQTPEVVF
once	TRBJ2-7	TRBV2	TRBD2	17	TGTGCCAGAACCGGGACAGCGATTAGCGGGAGGTTTAACGAGCAGTACTTC	CARTGTAISGRFNEQYF
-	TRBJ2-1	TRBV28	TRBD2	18	TGTGCCAGCAGTTTAGTAGGCGGGAGGGCCCCACGTATGAATGAGCAGTTCTTC	CASSLVGGRAPRMNEQFF
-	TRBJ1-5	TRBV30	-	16	TGTGCCTGGAGGGGAGGGACATGGGGGAGCAATCAGCCCCAGCATTTT	CAWRGGTWGSNQPQHF
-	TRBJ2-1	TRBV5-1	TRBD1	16	TGCGCCAGCAGCTTGGGAGGACAGGTTGGTCAAAATGAGCAGTTCTTC	CASSLGGQVGQNEQFF
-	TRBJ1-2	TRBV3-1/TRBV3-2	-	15	TGTGCCAGCAGCCAAGCGTCATTCGGTGCCTATGGCTACACCTTC	CASSQASFGAYGYTF
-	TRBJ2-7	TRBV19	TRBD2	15	TGTGCCAGTAGAGCCCCGGGGGGAGGGGCCTACGAGCAGTACTTC	CASRAPGGGAYEQYF
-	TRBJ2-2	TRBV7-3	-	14	TGTGCCAGCAGCTTAAGCGGGACCACCGGGGAGCTGTTTTTT	CASSLSGTTGELFF
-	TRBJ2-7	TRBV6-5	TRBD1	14	TGTGCCAGCAGTTTACTCACAGGGGGCTACGAGCAGTACTTC	CASSLLTGGYEQYF
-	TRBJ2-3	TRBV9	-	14	TGTGCCAGCAGCGTAGCTCAGGGTAGGGATACGCAGTATTTT	CASSVAQGRDTQYF
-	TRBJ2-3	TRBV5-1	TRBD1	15	TGCGCCAGCAGCTCGGACAGGGGACTCACAGATACGCAGTATTTT	CASSSDRGLTDTQYF
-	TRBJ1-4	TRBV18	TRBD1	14	TGTGCCAGCTCAAGGGACAGGCTTAATGAAAAACTGTTTTTT	CASSRDRLNEKLFF
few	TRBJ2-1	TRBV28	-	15	TGTGCCAGCAGTTTATCCGCAGAGGCCTACAATGAGCAGTTCTTC	CASSLSAEAYNEQFF
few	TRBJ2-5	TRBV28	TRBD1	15	TGTGCCAGCAGTTTTCTCTCAGGGGGCGAAGTGACCCAGTACTTC	CASSFLSGGEVTQYF
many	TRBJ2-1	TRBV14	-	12	TGTGCCAGCAGCGGGGCTAGCGATGAGCAGTTCTTC	CASSGASDEQFF